The 25 T cell receptor beta chains reported below all come from one sample, sequenced in a study of blood T cell repertoires in COVID-19 (dated by TCRdb to the early 2020s). Libraries were prepared through the immunoSEQ multiplex PCR assay. TCRdb took over this immuneACCESS table, retaining in-frame rearrangements with V and J assigned. Such tables are incomplete; in checked studies, under half of the missing clones stem from an unresolved V gene, and the remainder is unexplained. This sample gives approximately 14,000 clones in total; roughly 91% of them show up just once. The ten largest make up 2.4% of the sample. Sequenced material: peripheral blood. The source is a woman aged 70-85 years in a cohort sampled during active or convalescent COVID-19.

The chain employs TRBV4-3 and TRBJ2-7, with D possibly matching TRBD1 (6 bases). The length of the CDR3 is 14 residues. Trimming shortened V by 1 base and J by 6 bases, and 13 bases separated the two germline ends. CDR1 is LGHNA and CDR2 is YSLEER in the germline V gene. The CDR3 protein is CASSQAPGAGEQYF. The DNA for the CDR3 is TGCGCCAGCAGCCAAGCCCCAGGGGCCGGCGAGCAGTACTTC.

J is TRBJ2-7 and V is TRBV2; TRBD1 aligns across 10 bases. Losses at the gene ends were 4 bases for V and 3 bases for J; bases not matched to a gene: 6. CDR1 is SNHLY and CDR2 is FYNNEI in the germline V gene. The CDR3 loop spans 15 amino acids. The CDR3 bases are TGTGCCAGCAGTGCCGGGGACAGGGGACACTACGAGCAGTACTTC. It specifies CASSAGDRGHYEQYF.

This chain uses TRBV5-1 with TRBJ2-7; D is unresolved. Germline V gene data show CDR1 as SGHRS and CDR2 as YFSETQ. Between the trimmed V and J ends, which lost 7 bases and 2 bases, there was a span of 13 bases. The CDR3 is made up of 13 amino acids. The DNA for the CDR3 is TGCGCCAGCTCGGCAGGAATCCCCTACGAGCAGTACTTC. Protein: CASSAGIPYEQYF.

The chain joins TRBV11-2 to TRBJ1-3; D is ambiguous. There are 16 residues in the CDR3. Trimming stripped 3 bases from V and 0 bases from J, with 12 bases between. Per the germline V gene, CDR1 is SGHAT and CDR2 is FQNNGV. The CDR3 spells CASSFGLVSSGNTIYF. The CDR3 region has the DNA TGTGCCAGCAGCTTTGGTTTGGTTAGCTCTGGAAACACCATATATTTT.

The rearrangement links TRBV7-2 to TRBJ2-3; 9 bases fit TRBD2. Germline trimming cut 1 base from V and 6 bases from J; bases unmatched to any gene: 11. In germline, CDR1 is SGHTA, CDR2 FQGNSA. The CDR3 is 17 amino acids. Here the CDR3 DNA reads TGTGCCAGCAGCTTAGGGGTTGGCGGGGGGGCGATGGATACGCAGTATTTT. It encodes CASSLGVGGGAMDTQYF.

The CDR3 DNA sequence: TGTGCCAGCAGCCATAGCTCCGGAACCTCTGGAAACACCATATATTTT. Protein: CASSHSSGTSGNTIYF. The chain is built from TRBV7-9 and TRBJ1-3, with D unresolved. The CDR3 has 16 amino acids. Trimming removed 5 bases at V and 0 bases at J, with 14 bases between. The germline V gene has CDR1 SEHNR and CDR2 FQNEAQ (reference sequence).

This clone was recorded only once. The rearrangement links TRBV6-5 to TRBJ2-4; possibly TRBD1 for D (6 bases). With 8 bases removed from V and 1 base from J, the gap between germline ends came to 12 bases. Germline assignment: CDR1 MNHEY and CDR2 SVGAGI. This CDR3 comprises 14 residues. CDR3: CASRTQGAKNIQYF. CDR3 coding DNA: TGTGCCAGCCGGACGCAGGGGGCCAAAAACATTCAGTACTTC.

In nucleotides, the CDR3 is TGTGCCAGCAGCCACTTCGTTCCCATACATCATAATTCACCCCTCCACTTT. This encodes CASSHFVPIHHNSPLHF. The genes are TRBV3-1 (or the pseudogene TRBV3-2) and TRBJ1-6, with unresolved D. The CDR3 is made up of 17 amino acids. V lost 3 bases to trimming and J lost 5 bases, with 17 bases between them. The V gene's germline CDR1 is LGHDT and CDR2 YNNKEL (reference sequence).

The gene calls are TRBV19 and TRBJ2-3, with D possibly TRBD1 on 5 matching bases. CDR1 is LNHDA, CDR2 SQIVND, per germline (reference sequence). Trimming shortened V by 3 bases and J by 2 bases, and 12 bases separated the two germline ends. The length of the CDR3 is 15 residues. The CDR3 DNA follows: TGTGCCAGTAGTATTTCGGACACTTTCACAGATACGCAGTATTTT. This codes for CASSISDTFTDTQYF. The variable domain in full, with the rest retrieved from reference TRBV19 and TRBJ2-3, is DGGITQSPKYLFRKEGQNVTLSCEQNLNHDAMYWYRQDPGQGLRLIYYSQIVNDFQKGDIAEGYSVSREKKESFPLTVTSAQKNPTAFYLCASSISDTFTDTQYFGPGTRLTVL.

The chain uses TRBV6-5 and TRBJ1-5, with D perhaps matching TRBD1 (5 bases). The CDR3 is made up of 15 amino acids. Germline V gene data show CDR1 as MNHEY and CDR2 as SVGAGI. V lost 0 bases to trimming and J lost 4 bases, with 10 bases between them. This CDR3 is CASSYSSRGNQPQHF. The CDR3 DNA follows: TGTGCCAGCAGTTACTCGAGCCGGGGGAATCAGCCCCAGCATTTT.

The chain links TRBV4-3 to TRBJ2-3; TRBD2 agrees at 13 bases. CDR3 length equals 17 residues. V lost 2 bases, J lost 5 bases, and 7 bases stayed unmatched. From germline, CDR1 is LGHNA and CDR2 YSLEER. CDR3 DNA: TGCGCCAGCAGCCAACAGACTAGCGGGGGGCCTGGAGATACGCAGTATTTT. Protein: CASSQQTSGGPGDTQYF.

The chain couples TRBV4-1 to TRBJ1-1; perhaps TRBD1 as D (6 bases). The V gene's germline CDR1 is MGHRA and CDR2 YSYEKL. The CDR3 runs to 14 residues. Trimming cost V 0 bases and J 10 bases, with 15 bases left between them. This CDR3 is CASSQDQGQGVAFF. As DNA, the CDR3 is TGCGCCAGCAGCCAAGATCAGGGGCAGGGCGTAGCTTTCTTT.

The V gene is TRBV27, the J gene TRBJ2-5, with 8 bases fitting TRBD1. The CDR3 has 14 residues. Germline loops: CDR1 MNHEY, CDR2 SMNVEV (reference sequence). Trimming at V came to 7 bases and at J to 5 bases, leaving 9 bases not matched to a gene. DNA for the CDR3: TGTGCCAGCAAAGTACGAACAGGGGGGGAGACCCAGTACTTC. This translates into CASKVRTGGETQYF.

This chain links TRBV6-6 with TRBJ1-2; TRBD1 is a possible D gene (5 bases). This CDR3 region has 12 residues. Germline values: CDR1 MNHNY, CDR2 SVGAGI (reference sequence). V was trimmed by 8 bases and J by 0 bases, leaving 7 bases between them. This chain's CDR3 is CASGTSNYGYTF. CDR3 DNA sequence: TGTGCCAGCGGGACTTCTAACTATGGCTACACCTTC.

This clone was seen only once. V and J are TRBV5-6 and TRBJ1-1, with 10 bases lining up with TRBD1. Germline CDR1 reads SGHDT; CDR2 reads YYEEEE. This CDR3 is built from 16 residues. The V and J ends lost 4 bases and 1 base, in that order; junction bases with no gene match: 7. CDR3 in amino acids: CASSPGTGVSNTEAFF. For the CDR3, the DNA is TGTGCCAGCAGCCCCGGGACAGGGGTTTCGAACACTGAAGCTTTCTTT. Drawing the rest from reference TRBV5-6 and TRBJ1-1, the complete variable domain is DAGVTQSPTHLIKTRGQQVTLRCSPKSGHDTVSWYQQALGQGPQFIFQYYEEEERQRGNFPDRFSGHQFPNYSSELNVNALLLGDSALYLCASSPGTGVSNTEAFFGQGTRLTVV.

CDR3 protein: CASSHRTRPNEKLFF. CDR3 bases: TGCGCCAGCAGTCATAGGACAAGGCCTAATGAAAAACTGTTTTTT. The chain links TRBV23-1 to TRBJ1-4; possible D gene TRBD1, 5 bases. TRBV23-1 is designated an ORF whose function remains uncertain. Trimming left V 3 bases short and J 3 bases short, with 11 bases between. This CDR3 is built from 15 residues.

This clone has only a few counts. The V call is TRBV21-1, the J call TRBJ2-1; TRBD2, the D gene given by the table, was not confirmed from the DNA. TRBV21-1 is listed as a pseudogene. The CDR3 has 16 amino acids. This CDR3 reads CASSSRERVGSNEQFF. CDR3 DNA: TGTGCCAGCAGCTCAAGAGAGAGGGTCGGGTCCAATGAGCAGTTCTTC.

V gene TRBV19 combines with J gene TRBJ2-7, with 7 bases aligning to TRBD1. V was pared by 9 bases and J by 2 bases, with 4 bases of the junction left unmatched. Germline CDR1 is LNHDA and CDR2 is SQIVND (reference sequence). The CDR3 has 12 residues. CDR3 nucleotide sequence: TGTGCCAGCCGGGACAGTGCCTACGAGCAGTACTTC. It specifies CASRDSAYEQYF.

This chain connects TRBV13 to TRBJ2-1; TRBD2 matches at 10 bases. This CDR3 region has 15 residues. V shed 0 bases, J shed 5 bases, and the junction held 1 base outside the gene matches. CDR1 PRHDT and CDR2 FYEKMQ come from the germline V gene (reference sequence). The CDR3 is CASSLGLAGDNEQFF. In DNA, the CDR3 is TGTGCCAGCAGCTTAGGCCTAGCGGGGGACAATGAGCAGTTCTTC.

This chain links TRBV2 with TRBJ1-4; tentative D call: TRBD1 (5 bases). The ends were cut back, 3 bases at V and 7 bases at J, with 15 bases in the middle. The CDR3 is 15 amino acids. From germline, CDR1 is SNHLY and CDR2 FYNNEI. Here the CDR3 reads CASSDVGGLREKLFF. CDR3 nucleotides: TGTGCCAGCAGTGATGTGGGGGGACTTCGTGAAAAACTGTTTTTT.

This chain connects TRBV5-5 to TRBJ1-6; D is perhaps TRBD1 (6 bases). The CDR3 totals 17 residues. The V and J ends lost 5 bases and 6 bases respectively, with 21 bases between them. Germline V lookup: CDR1 SGHKS, CDR2 YYEKEE (reference sequence). This CDR3 reads CASRWDTARRVNSPLHF. CDR3 nucleotides: TGTGCCAGCAGGTGGGACACTGCCAGGCGGGTTAATTCACCCCTCCACTTT.

The V call is TRBV20-1, the J call TRBJ1-5, with D possibly being TRBD1 (6 bases). V was cut by 5 bases and J by 12 bases, with 14 bases left in between. Germline V gives CDR1 DFQATT, CDR2 SNEGSKA (reference sequence). The CDR3 extends over 11 amino acids. CDR3 region: CSADDRRLQHF. In DNA, the CDR3 is TGCAGTGCTGATGACAGGCGCCTCCAGCATTTT.

CDR3 nucleotides: TGCGCCAGCAGCCACGGACAGGGGGCAACTAATGAAAAACTGTTTTTT. As protein: CASSHGQGATNEKLFF. V is TRBV4-3 and J is TRBJ1-4, with 10 bases that match TRBD1. CDR3 length: 16 amino acids. Germline CDR1 reads LGHNA; CDR2 reads YSLEER. The V and J ends lost 3 bases and 0 bases, in that order; junction bases with no gene match: 1.

V and J are TRBV3-1 (or the pseudogene TRBV3-2) and TRBJ1-2, with no clear D. The V end was cut by 0 bases, the J end by 4 bases, with 12 bases between. The CDR3 totals 15 residues. Germline-derived CDR1 and CDR2 are LGHDT and YNNKEL (reference sequence). In DNA form, the CDR3 reads TGTGCCAGCAGCCAAGATCGTGGAGCACCCTATGGCTACACCTTC. Amino acids: CASSQDRGAPYGYTF.

The chain is built from TRBV6-2 or TRBV6-3 and TRBJ2-3; 8 nucleotides agree with TRBD1. The CDR3 length is 20 residues. With 6 bases clipped from V and 3 bases from J, the junction kept 23 bases outside the gene matches. CDR1 MNHEY and CDR2 SVGEGT come from the germline V gene. CDR3 residues: CASSRLLPPPGQDSTDTQYF. The CDR3, as DNA: TGTGCCAGCAGCCGATTACTTCCTCCACCGGGACAGGACTCTACAGATACGCAGTATTTT.